The 30 T cell receptor beta chains presented below share a single source sample, sequenced in a study of T cell responses to AZD1222 COVID-19 vaccine. Repertoires were generated with immunoSEQ multiplex PCR, while TCRdb's copy carries only in-frame clones and drops some. Of 100,000 to 150,000 clones listed, 88% are singletons. The material sequenced was peripheral blood, taken on day 0 of AZD1222 vaccination. Receptors originate from an adult in good health.

The chain links TRBV25-1 to TRBJ1-1; possibly TRBD1 for D (5 bases). The CDR3 loop spans 16 amino acids. V lost 6 bases, J lost 6 bases, and 23 bases lay in between. CDR1 MGHDK and CDR2 SYGVNS come from the germline V gene. In DNA form, the CDR3 reads TGTGCCAGCAGATCACGGTCAGGGACCTGGGGTCCTGAAGCTTTCTTT. This codes for CASRSRSGTWGPEAFF.

In the case of this clone: The junction and the germline gene differ at one end; a read error may be behind it. This chain links TRBV5-6 with TRBJ2-2; 8 bases fit TRBD1. This CDR3 contains 16 residues. Germline V gives CDR1 SGHDT, CDR2 YYEEEE. CDR3 sequence (DNA): TGTGCCAGCACCTTGGACAGGGCAACAACCACCGGGGAGCTGTTTTTT. Its protein product is CASTLDRATTTGELFF.

The gene calls are TRBV18 and TRBJ1-1; D ambiguous. The germline V gene encodes CDR1 KGHSH and CDR2 LQKENI. Trimming stripped 2 bases from V and 1 base from J, with 11 bases between. There are 15 residues in the CDR3. The CDR3 region has the DNA TGTGCCAGCTCACCATCAGGAGGGCCGAACACTGAAGCTTTCTTT. Protein sequence: CASSPSGGPNTEAFF.

J is TRBJ2-2 and V is TRBV5-4; D gene ambiguous. V lost 1 base, J lost 2 bases, and 3 bases lay in between. CDR3 length equals 13 residues. Germline V lookup: CDR1 SGHNT, CDR2 YYREEE (reference sequence). CDR3 region: CASSLRNTGELFF. In DNA form, the CDR3 reads TGTGCCAGCAGCTTGCGAAACACCGGGGAGCTGTTTTTT.

The chain has TRBV19 and TRBJ2-1, with TRBD1 identical over 8 bases. V lost 5 bases and J lost 9; bases outside the gene matches: 12. Germline-derived CDR1 and CDR2 are LNHDA and SQIVND (reference sequence). The CDR3 covers 15 residues. CDR3: CASSPGTGWHIEQFF. For the CDR3, the DNA is TGTGCCAGTAGTCCCGGGACAGGATGGCACATTGAGCAGTTCTTC. The full variable domain, with the rest looked up from reference TRBV19 and TRBJ2-1, is DGGITQSPKYLFRKEGQNVTLSCEQNLNHDAMYWYRQDPGQGLRLIYYSQIVNDFQKGDIAEGYSVSREKKESFPLTVTSAQKNPTAFYLCASSPGTGWHIEQFFGPGTRLTVL.

The chain is built from TRBV6-6 and TRBJ2-2; D gene ambiguous. The CDR3 sequence is 10 residues long. V shed 11 bases and J shed 6 bases, with 7 bases lying between them. Germline lookup yields CDR1 MNHNY and CDR2 SVGAGI (reference sequence). The CDR3 protein is CAAFSGELFF. DNA for the CDR3: TGTGCCGCATTCTCCGGGGAGCTGTTTTTT.

The chain uses TRBV14 and TRBJ2-7; possible D gene TRBD2, 7 bases. Germline V gives CDR1 SGHDN, CDR2 FVKESK. The CDR3 length is 14 residues. The ends were cut back, 4 bases at V and 8 bases at J, with 18 bases in the middle. In DNA, the CDR3 is TGTGCCAGCAGCCTGGGACGGGGGGCGATGAAGCAGTACTTC. Residues: CASSLGRGAMKQYF. Looking up the rest from reference TRBV14 and TRBJ2-7 gives the full variable domain: EAGVTQFPSHSVIEKGQTVTLRCDPISGHDNLYWYRRVMGKEIKFLLHFVKESKQDESGMPNNRFLAERTGGTYSTLKVQPAELEDSGVYFCASSLGRGAMKQYFGPGTRLTVT.

CDR3 coding DNA: TGTGCCAGCAGCGTAGAGGGGGACAGGGCCCGTAGAGATACGCAGTATTTT. Its translation: CASSVEGDRARRDTQYF. This chain links TRBV9 with TRBJ2-3; 9 nucleotides line up with TRBD1. Germline-derived CDR1 and CDR2 are SGDLS and YYNGEE. The CDR3 extends over 17 amino acids. The ends lost 0 bases at V and 5 bases at J; junction bases unmatched: 10.

The rearrangement links TRBV7-3 to TRBJ2-3; perhaps TRBD2 as D (7 bases). Deletions cut 5 bases from V and 1 base from J, with 13 bases between. Per germline, CDR1 SGHTA and CDR2 FQGTGA. The CDR3 runs 15 residues. The CDR3 spells CASSPGGPGTDTQYF. Here the CDR3 DNA reads TGTGCCAGCAGCCCCGGGGGGCCCGGCACAGATACGCAGTATTTT.

The chain couples TRBV18 to TRBJ1-6; 9 bases fit TRBD1. J gave up 14 bases and V 4 bases, and 15 bases lay outside the gene matches. The CDR3 contains 16 residues. Germline V gives CDR1 KGHSH, CDR2 LQKENI. CDR3 protein: CASSRPGTGRGGTLHF. CDR3 coding DNA: TGTGCCAGCTCACGTCCCGGGACAGGGCGCGGTGGGACCCTCCACTTT.

The chain links TRBV6-5 to TRBJ2-1, with 10 bases matching TRBD2. Trimming cost V 6 bases and J 6 bases; bases outside gene matches: 5. Germline V lookup: CDR1 MNHEY, CDR2 SVGAGI. The CDR3 has 14 residues. CDR3 nucleotide sequence: TGTGCCAGCAGAGCGGGACTAGCGACCAATGAGCAGTTCTTC. This gives the protein CASRAGLATNEQFF.

This chain joins TRBV28 and TRBJ1-2, with D possibly being TRBD1 (6 bases). CDR1 is MDHEN, CDR2 SYDVKM, per germline. Trimming pared 3 bases from V and 0 bases from J, leaving 11 bases between. The CDR3 spans 15 residues. CDR3 in amino acids: CASSFEGGANYGYTF. CDR3 coding DNA: TGTGCCAGCAGTTTTGAGGGGGGAGCTAACTATGGCTACACCTTC.

J is TRBJ2-7 and V is TRBV6-5, with a possible D match to TRBD1 (6 bases). V was trimmed by 2 bases and J by 7 bases, leaving 15 bases between them. The CDR3 contains 14 residues. Germline loops: CDR1 MNHEY, CDR2 SVGAGI. CDR3: CASSYGTGSREQYF. The CDR3, as DNA: TGTGCCAGCAGTTACGGAACAGGGTCGAGGGAGCAGTACTTC.

The chain links TRBV9 to TRBJ1-2; D gene unclear. The CDR3 runs 14 residues. Germline V CDR1 and CDR2: SGDLS, YYNGEE. V was shortened by 0 bases and J by 4 bases, with 10 bases between the two germline ends. CDR3 residues: CASSVGPDVYGYTF. As DNA, the CDR3 is TGTGCCAGCAGCGTAGGCCCGGACGTCTATGGCTACACCTTC.

The CDR3 loop reads CASTGVPNEKLFF. The CDR3 coding sequence is TGTGCCAGCACCGGGGTTCCTAATGAAAAACTGTTTTTT. The J gene is TRBJ1-4, the V gene TRBV5-8; D is uncertain. V was pared by 6 bases and J by 3 bases, with 9 bases between. Germline assignment: CDR1 SGHTS and CDR2 YDEGEE. The CDR3 covers 13 residues.

The CDR3 region is CASSLERGPTDTQYF. The CDR3 bases are TGTGCCAGCAGCTTAGAACGGGGGCCCACAGATACGCAGTATTTT. The V call is TRBV11-2, the J call TRBJ2-3; D possibly uses TRBD1 or TRBD2 (6 bases each). There are 15 residues in the CDR3. Trimming cost V 0 bases and J 2 bases, with 9 bases left between them. Germline-derived CDR1 and CDR2 are SGHAT and FQNNGV.

This sequence joins TRBV29-1 and TRBJ2-3; D could derive from TRBD1 or TRBD2 (5 bases each). The CDR3 has 9 amino acids. Germline-derived CDR1 and CDR2 are SQVTM and ANQGSEA. The V end lost 6 bases, the J end lost 13 bases, and 11 bases lay between the germline ends. The CDR3, as DNA: TGCAGCGTGGGGGAGCTGAAGTATTTT. Residues: CSVGELKYF.

The chain joins TRBV5-6 to TRBJ1-1, with TRBD1 matching over 7 bases. CDR1 is SGHDT, CDR2 YYEEEE, per germline. This CDR3 contains 15 residues. Trimming cost V 4 bases and J 1 base; bases outside gene matches: 7. The CDR3 nucleotides read TGTGCCAGCAGCAAAGGGACAGCATCGAACACTGAAGCTTTCTTT. Amino acids: CASSKGTASNTEAFF.

This clone turned up a few times. The J gene is TRBJ2-3, the V gene TRBV5-1, with D perhaps TRBD2 (5 bases). Germline lookup yields CDR1 SGHRS and CDR2 YFSETQ. The CDR3 spans 15 residues. V lost 0 bases to trimming and J lost 0 bases, with 8 bases between them. This chain's CDR3 is CASSLVAGSTDTQYF. CDR3 coding DNA: TGCGCCAGCAGCTTGGTCGCGGGCAGCACAGATACGCAGTATTTT. Full variable domain (rest looked up from reference TRBV5-1 and TRBJ2-3): KAGVTQTPRYLIKTRGQQVTLSCSPISGHRSVSWYQQTPGQGLQFLFEYFSETQRNKGNFPGRFSGRQFSNSRSEMNVSTLELGDSALYLCASSLVAGSTDTQYFGPGTRLTVL.

V gene TRBV19 combines with J gene TRBJ1-6; 11 nucleotides line up with TRBD1. CDR3 length equals 17 residues. CDR1 LNHDA and CDR2 SQIVND come from the germline V gene (reference sequence). The V segment lost 9 bases and the J segment 0 bases; nucleotides outside the gene matches: 7. In DNA form, the CDR3 reads TGTGCCAGCCGGGACAGGGGGACCAGCTCCTATAATTCACCCCTCCACTTT. Its translation is CASRDRGTSSYNSPLHF.

V is TRBV11-1 and J is TRBJ2-2; D not resolved. The CDR3 covers 15 residues. The V gene's germline CDR1 is SGHAT and CDR2 FQDESV (reference sequence). V was trimmed by 1 base and J by 1 base, leaving 7 bases between them. CDR3 loop: CASSLVALNTGELFF. CDR3 in DNA: TGTGCCAGCAGCTTAGTAGCCCTGAACACCGGGGAGCTGTTTTTT.

A note on this clone: One junction end disagrees with the germline gene, perhaps due to a read error. J is TRBJ2-7 and V is TRBV27, with D possibly being TRBD1 or TRBD2 (7 bases each). CDR1 is MNHEY and CDR2 is SMNVEV in the germline V gene (reference sequence). CDR3 length equals 18 residues. This CDR3 reads CASSSHPGGANAPYGQYF. In nucleotides, the CDR3 is TGTGCCAGCAGTTCACATCCAGGGGGGGCTAACGCTCCCTACGGGCAGTACTTC.

The chain has TRBV10-3 and TRBJ2-3, with TRBD1 identical over 10 bases. CDR1 is ENHRY, CDR2 SYGVKD, per germline. V lost 4 bases, J lost 3 bases, and 4 bases stayed unmatched. This CDR3 region has 15 residues. The CDR3 reads CAISGGGQGTDTQYF. The CDR3 nucleotides read TGTGCCATCAGTGGAGGGGGACAGGGGACAGATACGCAGTATTTT.

V gene TRBV7-8 combines with J gene TRBJ2-1, with D possibly TRBD2 on 6 matching bases. V was trimmed by 5 bases and J by 4 bases, leaving 18 bases between them. Per germline, CDR1 SGHVS and CDR2 FQNEAQ. The CDR3 is 16 amino acids. CDR3 region: CASSQVRSSGYNEQFF. The CDR3, as DNA: TGTGCCAGCAGCCAAGTGAGGAGTAGCGGTTACAATGAGCAGTTCTTC. Supplemented by reference TRBV7-8 and TRBJ2-1, the full variable domain reads GAGVSQSPRYKVAKRGQDVALRCDPISGHVSLFWYQQALGQGPEFLTYFQNEAQLDKSGLPSDRFFAERPEGSVSTLKIQRTQQEDSAVYLCASSQVRSSGYNEQFFGPGTRLTVL.

The J gene is TRBJ2-7, the V gene TRBV5-4; 10 nucleotides align to TRBD1. The germline V gene has CDR1 SGHNT and CDR2 YYREEE (reference sequence). With V trimmed by 4 bases and J by 2 bases, 6 bases remained unmatched. The CDR3 runs to 15 residues. CDR3 amino acids: CASSHRDRGTYEQYF. The CDR3 coding sequence is TGTGCCAGCAGCCACCGGGACAGGGGAACCTACGAGCAGTACTTC.

V and J are TRBV20-1 and TRBJ2-7, with D possibly TRBD1 on 6 matching bases. Germline CDR1 and CDR2: DFQATT and SNEGSKA (reference sequence). Trimming pared 3 bases from V and 2 bases from J, leaving 11 bases between. The CDR3 is made up of 13 amino acids. The CDR3 loop is CSASRQGTYEQYF. The CDR3 coding sequence is TGCAGTGCTAGTCGGCAGGGGACCTACGAGCAGTACTTC.

This clone appeared once. CDR3 residues: CASSQGTGNSPLHF. CDR3 bases: TGCGCCAGCAGCCAAGGGACAGGAAATTCACCCCTCCACTTT. The chain links TRBV4-1 to TRBJ1-6; 7 nucleotides line up with TRBD1. CDR3 length: 14 amino acids. J gave up 7 bases and V 1 base, and 1 base lay outside the gene matches. From germline, CDR1 is MGHRA and CDR2 YSYEKL.

This chain joins TRBV7-2 and TRBJ1-4; D is unclear. The V and J ends lost 2 bases and 8 bases respectively, with 15 bases between them. The CDR3 loop spans 15 amino acids. In germline, CDR1 is SGHTA, CDR2 FQGNSA. The CDR3 bases are TGTGCCAGCAGCTTAACTACGGGGATCAACGAAAAACTGTTTTTT. It codes for CASSLTTGINEKLFF.

The gene calls are TRBV11-2 and TRBJ1-6; no reliable D call. V was cut by 0 bases and J by 9 bases, with 12 bases left in between. The CDR3 extends over 15 amino acids. Germline V CDR1 and CDR2: SGHAT, FQNNGV. Here the CDR3 reads CASSLDPSGVSPLHF. CDR3 bases: TGTGCCAGCAGCTTAGATCCTTCCGGGGTTTCACCCCTCCACTTT. The whole variable domain, filled in from reference TRBV11-2 and TRBJ1-6, reads EAGVAQSPRYKIIEKRQSVAFWCNPISGHATLYWYQQILGQGPKLLIQFQNNGVVDDSQLPKDRFSAERLKGVDSTLKIQPAKLEDSAVYLCASSLDPSGVSPLHFGNGTRLTVT.

This clone has more than one count but fewer than ten. The chain is built from TRBV5-4 and TRBJ2-7; D call uncertain. Trimming shortened V by 2 bases and J by 5 bases, and 20 bases separated the two germline ends. The germline V gene has CDR1 SGHNT and CDR2 YYREEE (reference sequence). This CDR3 contains 16 residues. The CDR3 region is CASSLMGSGRSHEQYF. The DNA of the CDR3 is TGTGCCAGCAGCTTAATGGGATCGGGTAGAAGCCACGAGCAGTACTTC. Together with reference TRBV5-4 and TRBJ2-7, the CDR3 gives the full variable domain: ETGVTQSPTHLIKTRGQQVTLRCSSQSGHNTVSWYQQALGQGPQFIFQYYREEENGRGNFPPRFSGLQFPNYSSELNVNALELDDSALYLCASSLMGSGRSHEQYFGPGTRLTVT.